This T cell receptor (beta chain) was recorded in a study of blood T cell repertoires in COVID-19. Turning to the study itself: Some COVID-19 samples were acute and others convalescent; all came from the United States, Italy and Spain. PBMCs, B-cell-depleted T cells, or T cells were the source of the cDNA or gDNA that made up the material.

V lost 4 bases, J lost 1 base, and 12 bases lay in between. The CDR3 is 15 residues long. Authors' methods: Reference gene primer amplification gave estimated nucleated cell counts. Repertoires were generated with immunoSEQ multiplex PCR, while TCRdb's copy carries only in-frame clones and drops some. Clonal size and the V and J genes are those of that table, whereas D and trimming came from the DNA. The sample holds hundreds of thousands of clones, 85% to 90% seen once. This rearrangement joins TRBV23-1 to TRBJ2-3; possible D gene TRBD1, 5 bases. TRBV23-1 is noted as an ORF with a role that remains uncertain. This sequence was found in a woman in her forties or fifties with acute or convalescent COVID-19. Specimen: peripheral blood. The CDR3 sequence is CASSPGTGRTDTQYF. The CDR3 region has the DNA TGCGCCAGCAGTCCGGGCACAGGACGCACAGATACGCAGTATTTT.